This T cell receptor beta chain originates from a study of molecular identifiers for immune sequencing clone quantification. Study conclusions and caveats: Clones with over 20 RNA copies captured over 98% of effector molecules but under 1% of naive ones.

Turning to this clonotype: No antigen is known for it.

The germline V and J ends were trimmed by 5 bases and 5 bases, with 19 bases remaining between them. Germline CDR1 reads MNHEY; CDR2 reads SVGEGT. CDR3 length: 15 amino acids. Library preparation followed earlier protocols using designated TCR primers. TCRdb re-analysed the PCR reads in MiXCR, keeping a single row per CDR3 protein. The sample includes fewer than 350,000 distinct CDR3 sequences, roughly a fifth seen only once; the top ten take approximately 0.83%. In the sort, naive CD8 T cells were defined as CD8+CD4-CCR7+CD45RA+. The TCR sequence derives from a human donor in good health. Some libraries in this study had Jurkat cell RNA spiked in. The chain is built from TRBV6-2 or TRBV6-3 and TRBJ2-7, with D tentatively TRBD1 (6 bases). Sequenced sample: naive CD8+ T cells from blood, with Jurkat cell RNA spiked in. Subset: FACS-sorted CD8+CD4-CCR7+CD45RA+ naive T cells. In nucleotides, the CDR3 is TGTGCCAGCAGTAACAAAACAGGGTTTGGTGACGAGCAGTACTTC. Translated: CASSNKTGFGDEQYF.